This T cell receptor beta chain was profiled in a study of T cell changes during pregnancy in multiple sclerosis. V lost 3 bases to trimming and J lost 0 bases; unmatched junction nucleotides: 9. The CDR3 contains 19 residues. Germline V gives CDR1 KGHSH, CDR2 LQKENI. The method was immunoSEQ multiplex PCR; TCRdb's version includes in-frame clones alone and lacks a portion of them. Among 70,000 to 95,000 clones listed, 85% to 95% were seen once. Here the sequenced sample was peripheral blood, taken in the first trimester of pregnancy. The chain links TRBV18 to TRBJ1-3, with 12 bases that match TRBD1. This sequence originates from a female donor with multiple sclerosis, enrolled in a pregnancy study. The CDR3 region is CASSPHVPGQGASGNTIYF. The DNA of the CDR3 is TGTGCCAGCTCACCTCACGTACCGGGACAGGGGGCCTCTGGAAACACCATATATTTT.